The 19 T cell receptor beta chains below were found in one sample sequenced in a study of shared clonotypes between healthy human individuals (dated by TCRdb to about 2020). Libraries were prepared through the immunoSEQ multiplex PCR assay. This is the immuneACCESS table as TCRdb keeps it, with only in-frame sequences that have V and J called. A part of the clones is gone; compared with another copy, unresolved V genes explain less than half, and the rest is unexplained. For this sample there are 80,000 to 100,000 clones; almost 70% appear just once. The ten largest account for roughly 50% of the sample. Sequencing was done on a sample of memory CD8+ T cells sorted from blood. This specimen's cell subset or site label, interpreted: CD45RO+ cells pooled with CCR7-negative TemRA cells. Every receptor here comes from a man aged 25-40 years in good health.

This clone occurred many times. Here the CDR3 reads CASSLGYARSGNEQFF. The CDR3 bases are TGTGCCAGCAGCTTGGGGTACGCCAGGTCTGGCAATGAGCAGTTCTTC. This chain uses TRBV4-2 with TRBJ2-1; D unclear. V lost 5 bases, J lost 6 bases, and 20 bases lay in between. Germline V gene sequence: CDR1 LGHNA, CDR2 YNFKEQ. The CDR3 is 16 amino acids.

V usage is TRBV9 and J usage is TRBJ1-1; possible D gene TRBD1, 5 bases. Germline V gene data show CDR1 as SGDLS and CDR2 as YYNGEE. The CDR3 runs 18 residues. Trimming removed 2 bases at V and 1 base at J, with 21 bases between. The CDR3 sequence is CASSVNLGQTKGNTEAFF. DNA for the CDR3: TGTGCCAGCAGCGTCAATCTGGGGCAGACTAAAGGGAACACTGAAGCTTTCTTT.

The chain employs TRBV18 and TRBJ2-5, with 9 bases matching TRBD1. The CDR3 runs 15 residues. V gave up 3 bases and J gave up 5 bases; unmatched junction bases: 7. Germline CDR1 is KGHSH and CDR2 is LQKENI. DNA for the CDR3: TGTGCCAGCTCACCGAAAGACAGGGGGTCGGAGACCCAGTACTTC. This codes for CASSPKDRGSETQYF. Filled out from reference TRBV18 and TRBJ2-5, the complete variable domain reads NAGVMQNPRHLVRRRGQEARLRCSPMKGHSHVYWYRQLPEEGLKFMVYLQKENIIDESGMPKERFSAEFPKEGPSILRIQQVVRGDSAAYFCASSPKDRGSETQYFGPGTRLLVL.

This clone was recorded a few times. V and J are TRBV7-6 and TRBJ2-2; the D gene is possibly TRBD2 (6 bases). The CDR3 spans 17 residues. Germline CDR1 SGHVS, CDR2 FNYEAQ. The V and J ends lost 1 base and 7 bases respectively, with 19 bases between them. CDR3 coding DNA: TGTGCCAGCAGCTTAGGAATCACGGGAGACGTTTACGGGGAGCTGTTTTTT. This gives the protein CASSLGITGDVYGELFF.

V usage is TRBV19 and J usage is TRBJ2-3; 13 bases are a match to TRBD2. Germline lookup yields CDR1 LNHDA and CDR2 SQIVND (reference sequence). This CDR3 is 16 amino acids long. V trimming: 6 bases; J trimming: 2 bases; junction bases outside the gene matches: 5. The CDR3 loop reads CASSKLAGGYTDTQYF. The CDR3, as DNA: TGTGCCAGTAGCAAACTAGCGGGAGGGTACACAGATACGCAGTATTTT.

This chain connects TRBV7-2 to TRBJ2-5; 8 positions match TRBD2. The junction had 3 bases not matched to a gene; V was cut back by 1 base and J by 2 bases. In germline, CDR1 is SGHTA, CDR2 FQGNSA. The CDR3 is 15 residues long. Here the CDR3 DNA reads TGTGCCAGCAGCTTAGGCGGGGGGTCTCAAGAGACCCAGTACTTC. This translates into CASSLGGGSQETQYF.

As to this clone: The sample contains more than one DNA sequence encoding this CDR3. This rearrangement joins TRBV7-9 to TRBJ2-6, with D possibly TRBD2 on 7 matching bases. Trimming removed 1 base at V and 0 bases at J, with 10 bases between. Germline CDR1 reads SEHNR; CDR2 reads FQNEAQ (reference sequence). There are 17 residues in the CDR3. CDR3 amino acids: CASSLGGGGSGANVLTF. The CDR3 nucleotides are TGTGCCAGCAGCTTAGGAGGGGGGGGCTCTGGGGCCAACGTCCTGACTTTC.

The CDR3: CASSLELALSDDEQFF. CDR3 coding DNA: TGTGCCAGCAGCTTGGAACTAGCGTTGTCTGACGATGAGCAGTTCTTC. The chain couples TRBV4-2 to TRBJ2-1, with 7 bases identical to TRBD2. The CDR3 is 16 residues long. The ends lost 5 bases at V and 8 bases at J; junction bases unmatched: 15. Germline values: CDR1 LGHNA, CDR2 YNFKEQ.

The chain couples TRBV29-1 to TRBJ2-1; TRBD2 matches at 7 bases. The CDR3 length is 15 residues. Germline lookup yields CDR1 SQVTM and CDR2 ANQGSEA. V gave up 3 bases and J gave up 5 bases; unmatched junction bases: 10. The CDR3 nucleotides read TGCAGCGTTGAGTTTAACAGCGGGATACACAATGAGCAGTTCTTC. As protein: CSVEFNSGIHNEQFF.

This clone occurred a few times. The chain combines TRBV9 with TRBJ2-5; TRBD2 is a possible D gene (6 bases). This CDR3 spans 15 amino acids. V lost 4 bases and J lost 3, with 16 bases in between. The V gene's germline CDR1 is SGDLS and CDR2 YYNGEE. The CDR3: CASSRWDSGKETQYF. The CDR3 nucleotides read TGTGCCAGCAGCCGTTGGGACTCCGGAAAAGAGACCCAGTACTTC.

J is TRBJ2-2 and V is TRBV6-5; D remains ambiguous. Germline V lookup: CDR1 MNHEY, CDR2 SVGAGI. The CDR3 is made up of 13 amino acids. Trimming removed 6 bases from V and 1 base from J, with 6 bases in between. CDR3 in DNA: TGTGCCAGCAGGGCTGGGAACACCGGGGAGCTGTTTTTT. It specifies CASRAGNTGELFF.

The rearrangement joins TRBV2 to TRBJ2-5; TRBD1 aligns across 9 bases. CDR1 SNHLY and CDR2 FYNNEI come from the germline V gene. With V trimmed by 9 bases and J by 2 bases, 4 bases remained unmatched. The length of the CDR3 is 13 residues. The CDR3 DNA sequence: TGTGCCAGTAGACAGGGGGTACAAGAGACCCAGTACTTC. This encodes CASRQGVQETQYF.

This clone was counted at least ten times. This chain uses TRBV19 with TRBJ2-1; D possibly corresponds to TRBD2 (5 bases). CDR1 is LNHDA and CDR2 is SQIVND in the germline V gene (reference sequence). V was trimmed by 4 bases and J by 6 bases, leaving 10 bases between them. This CDR3 contains 13 residues. Here the CDR3 reads CASSTLSGNEQFF. CDR3 nucleotide sequence: TGTGCCAGTAGTACCCTCAGCGGCAATGAGCAGTTCTTC.

The rearrangement links TRBV4-3 to TRBJ1-1; D remains unclear. The CDR3 runs to 15 residues. V was cut by 4 bases and J by 0 bases, with 12 bases left in between. CDR1 LGHNA and CDR2 YSLEER come from the germline V gene. CDR3 coding DNA: TGCGCCAGCAGCCCTCGTGCGCATTTGAACACTGAAGCTTTCTTT. This translates into CASSPRAHLNTEAFF.

This clone was seen only a few times. This clone may be a read error of a much larger clone one base away. The V gene is TRBV28, the J gene TRBJ2-7; no clear D gene. This CDR3 is built from 11 residues. Per the germline V gene, CDR1 is MDHEN and CDR2 is SYDVKM. V dropped 4 bases and J dropped 3 bases, with 4 bases sitting between them. Written as DNA, the CDR3 is TGTGCCAGCAGTTACTACTACGAGCAGTACTTC. Protein product: CASSYYYEQYF.

The rearrangement links TRBV27 to TRBJ1-5, with 10 bases that match TRBD1. The germline V gene has CDR1 MNHEY and CDR2 SMNVEV (reference sequence). The V gene end was trimmed by 6 bases and the J gene end by 2 bases; junction bases not matched to a gene: 1. The CDR3 runs 14 residues. CDR3 coding DNA: TGTGCCAGCAGAGGGACAGGGGGCAATCAGCCCCAGCATTTT. This encodes CASRGTGGNQPQHF.

Concerning this clone itself: The sample contains more than one DNA sequence encoding this CDR3. The chain couples TRBV7-2 to TRBJ2-7; D gene unclear. Germline CDR1 reads SGHTA; CDR2 reads FQGNSA. This CDR3 is built from 14 residues. The V and J ends lost 1 base and 3 bases respectively, with 10 bases between them. The CDR3 reads CASSLGGPHYEQYF. CDR3 coding DNA: TGTGCCAGCAGCTTAGGCGGACCTCACTACGAGCAGTACTTC.

The chain joins TRBV5-1 to TRBJ2-1; perhaps D is TRBD1 or TRBD2 (5 bases each). The CDR3 covers 13 residues. Trimming removed 4 bases from V and 12 bases from J, with 17 bases in between. Germline CDR1 is SGHRS and CDR2 is YFSETQ. The CDR3: CASSPSTGAGQFF. The CDR3 DNA reads as TGCGCCAGCAGCCCGTCGACTGGGGCGGGGCAGTTCTTC.

The rearrangement joins TRBV5-4 to TRBJ2-5; 13 nucleotides align to TRBD2. The ends lost 0 bases at V and 4 bases at J; junction bases unmatched: 3. CDR3 size: 16 residues. Per the germline V gene, CDR1 is SGHNT and CDR2 is YYREEE (reference sequence). This CDR3 is CASSLGGLAGIETQYF. The CDR3 DNA reads as TGTGCCAGCAGCTTGGGGGGACTAGCGGGAATAGAGACCCAGTACTTC.